A single sample gave rise to the 8 T cell receptor beta chains below, sequenced in a study of a mutant IDH1 vaccine in newly diagnosed glioma. Which antigens these TCRs recognize remains unknown. Profiling relied on immunoSEQ multiplex PCR, and the TCRdb table lists in-frame clones only, not all of them. The repertoire consists of 13,000 or so clones, with roughly 72% occurring once and the leading ten covering less than 5%. The time point denotes: week 47, end of study. One vaccine dose held 300 ug of mutant IDH1 20-mer peptide and came with topical imiquimod. The sample was PBMCs, taken from a glioma patient whose treatment included an IDH1 peptide vaccine. The source of these receptors is a woman aged 40-49 years with glioma.

The chain is built from TRBV11-2 and TRBJ2-5; D is unresolved. V was cut by 5 bases and J by 6 bases, with 7 bases left in between. From germline, CDR1 is SGHAT and CDR2 FQNNGV. This CDR3 region has 11 residues. The CDR3: CASSLDKTQYF. CDR3 DNA sequence: TGTGCCAGCAGCCTTGATAAGACCCAGTACTTC.

The chain combines TRBV6-5 with TRBJ1-4; the D is unclear. CDR1 is MNHEY and CDR2 is SVGAGI in the germline V gene. CDR3 length equals 15 residues. V was clipped by 5 bases and J by 3 bases, with 13 bases between them. The CDR3 reads CASSPEGWANEKLFF. The CDR3 bases are TGTGCCAGCAGTCCCGAGGGTTGGGCTAATGAAAAACTGTTTTTT.

This clone was seen only once. V is TRBV9 and J is TRBJ2-2; D ambiguous. V was pared by 0 bases and J by 4 bases, with 1 base between. Germline loops: CDR1 SGDLS, CDR2 YYNGEE. The CDR3 runs 12 residues. CDR3 loop: CASSVVTGELFF. The CDR3 nucleotides read TGTGCCAGCAGCGTAGTCACCGGGGAGCTGTTTTTT.

The chain combines TRBV7-9 with TRBJ2-7; TRBD2 aligns across 9 bases. Germline assignment: CDR1 SEHNR and CDR2 FQNEAQ (reference sequence). The CDR3 consists of 13 residues. With V trimmed by 5 bases and J by 2 bases, 1 base remained unmatched. CDR3 loop: CASSASGAYEQYF. CDR3 nucleotides: TGTGCCAGCAGCGCTAGCGGGGCCTACGAGCAGTACTTC.

The chain recombines TRBV18 with TRBJ2-7; TRBD1 matches at 8 bases. CDR1 is KGHSH and CDR2 is LQKENI in the germline V gene. The CDR3 is 12 residues long. With V trimmed by 6 bases and J by 3 bases, 1 base remained unmatched. The CDR3 nucleotides read TGTGCCAGCTCCGGACAGGGCTACGAGCAGTACTTC. Its translation: CASSGQGYEQYF. The whole variable domain, remainder taken from reference TRBV18 and TRBJ2-7, is NAGVMQNPRHLVRRRGQEARLRCSPMKGHSHVYWYRQLPEEGLKFMVYLQKENIIDESGMPKERFSAEFPKEGPSILRIQQVVRGDSAAYFCASSGQGYEQYFGPGTRLTVT.

The rearrangement uses TRBV9 and TRBJ1-3, with TRBD1 as a possible D gene (6 bases). Trimming stripped 3 bases from V and 4 bases from J, with 14 bases between. The germline V gene encodes CDR1 SGDLS and CDR2 YYNGEE. The CDR3 length is 15 residues. The CDR3 sequence: CASSGWAGQGNTIYF. The CDR3 bases are TGTGCCAGCAGCGGTTGGGCCGGACAGGGAAACACCATATATTTT.

V gene TRBV5-4 combines with J gene TRBJ2-5; D possibly matches TRBD1 or TRBD2 (6 bases each). Per the germline V gene, CDR1 is SGHNT and CDR2 is YYREEE (reference sequence). V was trimmed by 2 bases and J by 5 bases, leaving 10 bases between them. The CDR3 is 13 amino acids. For the CDR3, the DNA is TGTGCCAGCAGCTTCGGGGGCGGGGAGACCCAGTACTTC. It yields the protein CASSFGGGETQYF.

This chain joins TRBV4-1 and TRBJ2-1; D gene ambiguous. The CDR3 runs 12 residues. CDR1 MGHRA and CDR2 YSYEKL come from the germline V gene. V shed 4 bases and J shed 5 bases, with 6 bases lying between them. The CDR3 DNA is TGCGCCAGCAGCCCCACCAACAATGAGCAGTTCTTC. Protein sequence: CASSPTNNEQFF.